One sample yielded the 30 T cell receptor beta chains listed below, sequenced in a study of T cells in Graves' hyperthyroidism and ophthalmopathy. The TCR beta CDR3 regions underwent amplification using RNA transcripts as the source. An initial round of RT-PCR targeting the TCR CDR3 relied on the HTBI primer set. One entry per CDR3 protein results from TCRdb running MiXCR on the multiplex PCR reads. The sample yields about 410,000 distinct CDR3 sequences, roughly 14% seen once. The source material was blood. The receptors here all came from a man aged 18-30 years with Graves' ophthalmopathy.

The chain has TRBV15 and TRBJ2-7, with 8 bases matching TRBD2. CDR1 and CDR2 (germline): LNHNV, YYDKDF (reference sequence). The junction had 6 bases not matched to a gene; V was cut back by 0 bases and J by 5 bases. The CDR3 consists of 15 residues. The CDR3 sequence is CATSRDQAGVHEQYF. Here the CDR3 DNA reads TGTGCCACCAGCAGAGATCAAGCGGGAGTACACGAGCAGTACTTC.

The chain joins TRBV19 to TRBJ2-7, with 7 bases aligning to TRBD1. CDR1 and CDR2 (germline): LNHDA, SQIVND (reference sequence). The CDR3 spans 14 residues. The V and J ends lost 5 bases and 2 bases, in that order; junction bases with no gene match: 6. CDR3 sequence (DNA): TGTGCCAGTAGTCTCCGGGACAGCGCCTACGAGCAGTACTTC. Its protein is CASSLRDSAYEQYF.

This chain's CDR3 is CASSFRATGSPLHF. As DNA, the CDR3 is TGTGCCAGCAGCTTCCGGGCCACGGGTTCACCCCTCCACTTT. The V and J genes are TRBV5-5 and TRBJ1-6; D remains ambiguous. CDR3 size: 14 residues. V lost 2 bases and J lost 9, with 12 bases in between. From germline, CDR1 is SGHKS and CDR2 YYEKEE (reference sequence). The full variable domain, rest sourced from reference TRBV5-5 and TRBJ1-6, is DAGVTQSPTHLIKTRGQQVTLRCSPISGHKSVSWYQQVLGQGPQFIFQYYEKEERGRGNFPDRFSARQFPNYSSELNVNALLLGDSALYLCASSFRATGSPLHFGNGTRLTVT.

The table lists this clonotype with many counts. The rearrangement joins TRBV20-1 to TRBJ1-2; TRBD1 is a possible D gene (6 bases). V lost 5 bases and J 4 bases, leaving 17 bases between the germline ends. The germline gives CDR1 DFQATT, CDR2 SNEGSKA (reference sequence). The CDR3 sequence is 14 residues long. CDR3: CSARNRERTYGYTF. CDR3 sequence (DNA): TGCAGTGCTCGAAACAGGGAGAGGACCTATGGCTACACCTTC.

On this clonotype: A much larger clone differs by one base, so this may be a read error. The chain is built from TRBV20-1 and TRBJ2-1, with 7 nucleotides matching TRBD2. The DNA end lines up better with TRBJ2-7; the J call may be wrong. The CDR3 length is 16 residues. Germline CDR1 reads DFQATT; CDR2 reads SNEGSKA (reference sequence). Here the CDR3 reads CSARLMRESSYNEQYF. The CDR3 DNA sequence: TGCAGTGCTAGACTTATGCGGGAGAGCTCCTACAATGAGCAGTACTTC.

The rearrangement joins TRBV6-2 or TRBV6-3 to TRBJ1-1, with 7 bases matching TRBD1. The CDR3 has 15 residues. Germline V CDR1 and CDR2: MNHEY, SVGEGT. The trim removed 0 bases at V and 4 bases at J, leaving 5 bases unmatched. CDR3 amino acids: CASSYSRGPSTEAFF. The CDR3 DNA sequence: TGTGCCAGCAGTTACTCGAGGGGGCCTAGCACTGAAGCTTTCTTT.

This clonotype came up once. It may be a read error: a sequence one base away is much more abundant. This rearrangement joins TRBV19 to TRBJ1-5; D unclear. The germline V and J ends were trimmed by 5 bases and 6 bases, with 11 bases remaining between them. Germline CDR1 is LNHDA and CDR2 is SQIVND (reference sequence). The CDR3 runs to 13 residues. The CDR3 DNA is TGTGCCAGTAGTCCGACATCGGCTCAGCCCCAGCATTTT. Translating gives CASSPTSAQPQHF.

The V and J genes are TRBV24-1 and TRBJ2-1, with 11 bases aligning to TRBD2. The J call is doubtful: the DNA matches TRBJ2-7 better. In germline, CDR1 is KGHDR, CDR2 SFDVKD. CDR3 length equals 16 residues. The CDR3 nucleotides are TGTGCCACCAGTGAGAAACTAGCGGGAGCGTACAATGAGCAGTACTTC. This encodes CATSEKLAGAYNEQYF.

The table lists this clonotype with a few counts. The chain has TRBV6-2 or TRBV6-3 and TRBJ2-7, with D perhaps matching TRBD2 (7 bases). The CDR3 loop spans 15 amino acids. V shed 0 bases and J shed 6 bases, with 15 bases lying between them. The germline V gene encodes CDR1 MNHEY and CDR2 SVGEGT. The CDR3 loop is CASSYSGGRLGEQYF. The CDR3, as DNA: TGTGCCAGCAGTTACTCCGGGGGGCGTTTGGGCGAGCAGTACTTC.

The V and J genes are TRBV29-1 and TRBJ1-1; TRBD1 is a possible D gene (6 bases). V was cut by 3 bases and J by 0 bases, with 8 bases left in between. The CDR3 runs 13 residues. From germline, CDR1 is SQVTM and CDR2 ANQGSEA. The DNA of the CDR3 is TGCAGCGTTGAGGACAGTGTGAACACTGAAGCTTTCTTT. It translates to CSVEDSVNTEAFF.

This clonotype was observed at least ten times. The gene calls are TRBV12-3 or TRBV12-4 and TRBJ2-7, with 12 positions matching TRBD2. The CDR3 has 15 residues. J was trimmed by 1 base and V by 3 bases; bases with no gene match: 1. The CDR3 region has the DNA TGTGCCAGCAGTTTTGGGACTAGCGGGTCCTACGAGCAGTACTTC. It yields the protein CASSFGTSGSYEQYF.

This clonotype was detected many times. The chain has TRBV10-1 and TRBJ2-2; 8 nucleotides match TRBD1. The CDR3 loop spans 18 amino acids. Per the germline V gene, CDR1 is WNHNN and CDR2 is SYGVQD (reference sequence). Trimming took 3 bases from V and 4 from J; bases not matched to a gene: 13. CDR3 sequence (DNA): TGCGCCAGCAGTGAAGCCCTCGGACAGGGAGGTGGCACCGGGGAGCTGTTTTTT. Protein product: CASSEALGQGGGTGELFF.

This clonotype was recorded at least ten times. The CDR3 region has the DNA TGTGCCAGCAGTGACGGATACTCTGGGGCCAACGTCCTGACTTTC. Its translation is CASSDGYSGANVLTF. The chain couples TRBV2 to TRBJ2-6; the D is unclear. The germline V gene encodes CDR1 SNHLY and CDR2 FYNNEI. This CDR3 has 15 amino acids. V lost 3 bases and J lost 0, with 6 bases in between.

This clonotype was observed at least ten times. The chain links TRBV3-1 to TRBJ1-6, with D possibly matching TRBD1 (6 bases). CDR1 is LGHDT and CDR2 is YNNKEL in the germline V gene (reference sequence). Trimming took off 4 bases at V and 3 bases at J, with 19 bases between the two ends. The CDR3 is 18 amino acids. CDR3: CASSRKTGQSIYNSPLHF. The CDR3 nucleotides read TGTGCCAGCAGCCGCAAGACCGGACAGTCCATCTATAATTCACCCCTCCACTTT.

There are many counts of this clonotype. V and J are TRBV24-1 and TRBJ1-2; 9 nucleotides match TRBD1. J lost 6 bases, V lost 3 bases, and 1 base had no gene match. The CDR3 has 13 amino acids. CDR1 and CDR2 (germline): KGHDR, SFDVKD. The CDR3 sequence is CATSDGTGNGYTF. Here the CDR3 DNA reads TGTGCCACCAGTGATGGGACAGGGAATGGCTACACCTTC.

This clonotype was found a few times. The CDR3: CASSESSGLPSYEQYF. CDR3 DNA: TGCGCCAGCAGTGAGTCGAGTGGACTGCCCTCCTACGAGCAGTACTTC. V gene TRBV10-1 combines with J gene TRBJ2-7; D is perhaps TRBD2 (5 bases). This CDR3 spans 16 amino acids. CDR1 WNHNN and CDR2 SYGVQD come from the germline V gene (reference sequence). The V and J ends lost 0 bases and 0 bases respectively, with 12 bases between them.

This clonotype was seen a few times. The chain has TRBV19 and TRBJ1-1, with D uncertain. CDR3 length: 14 residues. Trimming took off 6 bases at V and 4 bases at J, with 15 bases between the two ends. Germline CDR1 and CDR2: LNHDA and SQIVND (reference sequence). CDR3 in amino acids: CASSPTVDGTEAFF. For the CDR3, the DNA is TGTGCCAGTAGCCCCACTGTCGATGGCACTGAAGCTTTCTTT.

This clonotype was seen at least ten times. The chain joins TRBV27 to TRBJ2-7, with 9 bases identical to TRBD2. J gave up 2 bases and V 4 bases, and 6 bases lay outside the gene matches. The CDR3 runs 15 residues. Germline CDR1 MNHEY, CDR2 SMNVEV (reference sequence). CDR3 amino acids: CASSYSGGPPYEQYF. DNA for the CDR3: TGTGCCAGCAGTTATAGCGGGGGACCCCCCTACGAGCAGTACTTC.

This clonotype has ten or more counts. The chain couples TRBV27 to TRBJ2-5; maybe TRBD2 (7 bases). This CDR3 has 15 amino acids. V was pared by 4 bases and J by 2 bases, with 14 bases between. Germline V gene lookup returns CDR1 MNHEY and CDR2 SMNVEV (reference sequence). The CDR3 DNA reads as TGTGCCAGCAGTTCCACGGGGGGCCTACAAGAGACCCAGTACTTC. It codes for CASSSTGGLQETQYF.

This clonotype was found a few times. The V and J genes are TRBV10-3 and TRBJ2-4; perhaps TRBD2 as D (5 bases). The CDR3 is 13 residues long. V shed 1 base and J shed 7 bases, with 8 bases lying between them. CDR1 ENHRY and CDR2 SYGVKD come from the germline V gene. Here the CDR3 reads CAISELLGNIQYF. CDR3 nucleotide sequence: TGTGCCATCAGTGAGTTACTAGGTAACATTCAGTACTTC.

This clonotype was seen repeatedly, ten times or more. The CDR3 sequence is CASSLGRNQGLGNSPLHF. CDR3 DNA sequence: TGCGCCAGCAGCTTGGGACGGAATCAGGGCCTTGGTAATTCACCCCTCCACTTT. The chain is built from TRBV5-1 and TRBJ1-6, with D perhaps matching TRBD1 (5 bases). Germline CDR1 and CDR2: SGHRS and YFSETQ. The V end was cut by 0 bases, the J end by 6 bases, with 19 bases between. The CDR3 sequence is 18 residues long.

This clonotype was seen many times. At one end the junction does not follow the germline gene, possibly because of a read error. The chain carries TRBV7-9 and TRBJ2-1; TRBD2 aligns across 8 bases. The CDR3 is 14 residues long. Germline V gene data show CDR1 as SEHNR and CDR2 as FQNEAQ (reference sequence). The CDR3 loop is CASSLLAGYNEQFF. The CDR3 DNA reads TGCGCCAGCAGCTTATTAGCGGGGTACAATGAGCAGTTCTTC. Together with reference TRBV7-9 and TRBJ2-1, the CDR3 gives the full variable domain: DTGVSQNPRHKITKRGQNVTFRCDPISEHNRLYWYRQTLGQGPEFLTYFQNEAQLEKSRLLSDRFSAERPKGSFSTLEIQRTEQGDSAMYLCASSLLAGYNEQFFGPGTRLTVL.

This clonotype was seen many times. The gene calls are TRBV30 and TRBJ2-3; D gene ambiguous. Trimming took 3 bases from V and 3 from J, leaving 16 bases between them. Germline CDR1 GTSNPN, CDR2 SVGIG (reference sequence). The CDR3 sequence is 15 residues long. CDR3 region: CAWSRLPLGTDTQYF. CDR3 coding DNA: TGTGCCTGGAGCCGACTCCCACTGGGGACAGATACGCAGTATTTT.

The chain recombines TRBV2 with TRBJ2-1, with unresolved D. V was trimmed by 8 bases and J by 4 bases, leaving 0 bases between them. The CDR3 runs 9 residues. Germline V CDR1 and CDR2: SNHLY, FYNNEI. The CDR3: CASYNEQFF. The CDR3 bases are TGTGCCAGCTACAATGAGCAGTTCTTC. The entire variable domain, with the rest obtained from reference TRBV2 and TRBJ2-1, is as follows: EPEVTQTPSHQVTQMGQEVILRCVPISNHLYFYWYRQILGQKVEFLVSFYNNEISEKSEIFDDQFSVERPDGSNFTLKIRSTKLEDSAMYFCASYNEQFFGPGTRLTVL.

In this sample, this clonotype turned up many times. This rearrangement joins TRBV20-1 to TRBJ2-1; 7 nucleotides agree with TRBD2. Trimming removed 6 bases from V and 7 bases from J; junction bases left unmatched: 15. The CDR3 length is 15 residues. From germline, CDR1 is DFQATT and CDR2 SNEGSKA (reference sequence). Here the CDR3 reads CSALLPTGGGNEQFF. Here the CDR3 DNA reads TGCAGTGCCCTCCTTCCGACGGGAGGAGGTAATGAGCAGTTCTTC.

This clonotype was seen repeatedly, ten times or more. The chain has TRBV10-3 and TRBJ2-7; D is undetermined. Germline V gives CDR1 ENHRY, CDR2 SYGVKD. This CDR3 comprises 14 residues. The ends were cut back, 7 bases at V and 1 base at J, with 14 bases in the middle. The CDR3: CAIKAGQFSYEQYF. The CDR3 DNA reads TGTGCCATCAAGGCAGGCCAATTTTCCTACGAGCAGTACTTC.

This clonotype has ten or more counts. The chain recombines TRBV7-2 with TRBJ2-5; 8 nucleotides line up with TRBD2. There are 13 residues in the CDR3. The V segment lost 5 bases and the J segment 6 bases; nucleotides outside the gene matches: 5. Per the germline V gene, CDR1 is SGHTA and CDR2 is FQGNSA. This CDR3 is CASSSGGTQTQYF. CDR3 in DNA: TGTGCCAGCAGCAGCGGGGGAACTCAGACCCAGTACTTC. The whole variable domain, filled in from reference TRBV7-2 and TRBJ2-5, reads GAGVSQSPSNKVTEKGKDVELRCDPISGHTALYWYRQSLGQGLEFLIYFQGNSAPDKSGLPSDRFSAERTGGSVSTLTIQRTQQEDSAVYLCASSSGGTQTQYFGPGTRLLVL.

There are many counts of this clonotype. The chain is built from TRBV11-2 and TRBJ2-5, with 8 bases identical to TRBD2. Unmatched junction bases numbered 2, after V lost 0 bases and J lost 2 bases. The germline V gene has CDR1 SGHAT and CDR2 FQNNGV. The CDR3 is 15 amino acids. This chain's CDR3 is CASSLELAVQETQYF. CDR3 DNA: TGTGCCAGCAGCTTAGAACTAGCGGTACAAGAGACCCAGTACTTC.

This clonotype was counted ten times or more. The rearrangement links TRBV24-1 to TRBJ2-7; tentative D call: TRBD1 (5 bases). The length of the CDR3 is 13 residues. Deletions cut 3 bases from V and 6 bases from J, with 11 bases between. Germline lookup yields CDR1 KGHDR and CDR2 SFDVKD. The CDR3 coding sequence is TGTGCCACCAGTGATCAAAAGGGGTTCGAGCAGTACTTC. It translates to CATSDQKGFEQYF.

The V and J genes are TRBV11-3 and TRBJ1-4; TRBD1 aligns across 12 bases. The germline V gene has CDR1 SGHNT and CDR2 YENEEA. The V and J ends lost 5 bases and 8 bases, in that order; junction bases with no gene match: 9. The CDR3 runs to 16 residues. CDR3 nucleotides: TGTGCCAGCAGCGACGGGGGACAGGGGGCTGGGGAAAAACTGTTTTTT. Protein sequence: CASSDGGQGAGEKLFF. The entire variable domain, with the rest obtained from reference TRBV11-3 and TRBJ1-4, is as follows: EAGVVQSPRYKIIEKKQPVAFWCNPISGHNTLYWYLQNLGQGPELLIRYENEEAVDDSQLPKDRFSAERLKGVDSTLKIQPAELGDSAVYLCASSDGGQGAGEKLFFGSGTQLSVL.